This record covers a single T cell receptor (beta chain). Its antigen is still unknown. The source of the sample is a study of identical twins. Whole-study results and caveats: Abundant cord blood beta clonotypes carried fewer insertions; memory repertoires showed none. Twins shared out-of-frame alpha sequences with excess low generation probability. Weaker excess twin sharing was seen among beta out-of-frame sequences. Conclusions were based on cross-sectional statistical analysis, without following the same donors.

Each CDR3 protein is one row after TCRdb ran MiXCR on the 5' RACE reads. The repertoire holds approximately 470,000 distinct CDR3 sequences, with 13% to 15% as singletons. This CDR3 is built from 15 residues. Losses at the gene ends were 3 bases for V and 2 bases for J; bases not matched to a gene: 5. Germline CDR1 LGHDT, CDR2 YNNKEL (reference sequence). The sample also formed part of further work on yellow fever vaccine responses in identical twins.

The gene calls are TRBV3-1 and TRBJ2-7, with 9 bases lining up with TRBD1. This TCR was sampled from a woman younger than 30 in good health. Sequenced input: CD4+ T cells sorted from blood. CDR3 region: CASSHRDRATYEQYF. The CDR3 nucleotides are TGTGCCAGCAGCCACCGGGACAGGGCTACCTACGAGCAGTACTTC.